Below, 32 T cell receptor beta chains from the same sample are listed, as sequenced in a study of beta chain features in type 1 diabetes. Antigen specificity for these receptors is unknown. Regarding the study as a whole: In every one of the four CD4+ subsets, TCRB CDR3s were moderately but significantly shorter in Type 1 diabetes patients.

The entirety of the isolated RNA underwent reverse transcription, so expressed TCRB transcripts were sequenced. Clones were read by immunoSEQ multiplex PCR, and TCRdb kept only the in-frame ones, dropping some. Here the sample spans around 50,000 clones, 35% to 55% being singletons. The sample comprised stem cell memory CD4+ T cells from blood. Every receptor here comes from a man aged 25 to 45 with type 1 diabetes.

The J gene is TRBJ2-3, the V gene TRBV5-1; 11 bases are a match to TRBD2. Per germline, CDR1 SGHRS and CDR2 YFSETQ. After removal of 2 bases from V and 0 bases from J, the junction contained 2 bases not matched to a gene. The CDR3 runs to 16 residues. The CDR3 DNA reads as TGCGCCAGCAGCTTCGGGACTAGCGGTAGCACAGATACGCAGTATTTT. This translates into CASSFGTSGSTDTQYF.

CDR3 residues: CASSFSPGMNTEAFF. CDR3 nucleotides: TGTGCCAGCAGCTTCTCCCCAGGCATGAACACTGAAGCTTTCTTT. This chain joins TRBV7-2 and TRBJ1-1; unclear D gene. The V end lost 3 bases, the J end lost 0 bases, and 11 bases lay between the germline ends. This CDR3 has 15 residues. The germline V gene encodes CDR1 SGHTA and CDR2 FQGNSA.

The CDR3 DNA sequence: TGTGCCAGCAGCCCAGGGGGTTCTGGGGCCAACGTCCTGACTTTC. Protein: CASSPGGSGANVLTF. The V gene is TRBV7-2, the J gene TRBJ2-6; 7 nucleotides agree with TRBD1. This CDR3 is 15 amino acids long. Trimming took 5 bases from V and 1 from J; bases not matched to a gene: 2. Germline V gives CDR1 SGHTA, CDR2 FQGNSA.

V usage is TRBV10-3 and J usage is TRBJ2-5; D is unclear. Germline loops: CDR1 ENHRY, CDR2 SYGVKD. This CDR3 has 13 residues. Deletions cut 3 bases from V and 4 bases from J, with 9 bases between. The CDR3 bases are TGTGCCATCAGTGAATCCCTCCCAGAGACCCAGTACTTC. Protein: CAISESLPETQYF.

The gene calls are TRBV27 and TRBJ2-1; D is uncertain. V lost 6 bases and J 8 bases, leaving 26 bases between the germline ends. There are 17 residues in the CDR3. Germline V gene lookup returns CDR1 MNHEY and CDR2 SMNVEV (reference sequence). In nucleotides, the CDR3 is TGTGCCAGCAGCAAGCTCCGTTCGACTGATAGCATGGATGAGCAGTTCTTC. This sequence encodes CASSKLRSTDSMDEQFF.

This clone was seen a few times. The chain employs TRBV29-1 and TRBJ2-2, with D possibly TRBD1 on 8 matching bases. Germline CDR1 reads SQVTM; CDR2 reads ANQGSEA. Trimming cost V 5 bases and J 7 bases, with 17 bases left between them. The CDR3 runs to 14 residues. CDR3 DNA: TGCAGCGTTCTCGTGGGGGGGACAGGCGGGGAGCTGTTTTTT. Its protein is CSVLVGGTGGELFF.

The chain recombines TRBV20-1 with TRBJ2-5, with D perhaps TRBD1 or TRBD2 (5 bases each). TRBJ2-7 explains the end of the DNA better; the J call may be wrong. Germline V gene data show CDR1 as DFQATT and CDR2 as SNEGSKA (reference sequence). This CDR3 spans 11 amino acids. CDR3 sequence reads: CSARGDYEQYF. In DNA form, the CDR3 reads TGCAGTGCTAGGGGGGACTACGAGCAGTACTTC.

The chain combines TRBV4-1 with TRBJ1-2; TRBD1 matches at 9 bases. Germline V gene data show CDR1 as MGHRA and CDR2 as YSYEKL. The CDR3 has 15 residues. Trimming cost V 2 bases and J 4 bases; bases outside gene matches: 5. As DNA, the CDR3 is TGCGCCAGCAGCCAATCTGGGACAGGGTCCTATGGCTACACCTTC. Translating gives CASSQSGTGSYGYTF.

The chain recombines TRBV7-2 with TRBJ2-7; D unresolved. The CDR3 length is 12 residues. Germline V lookup: CDR1 SGHTA, CDR2 FQGNSA. The V gene lost 2 bases and the J gene lost 7 bases, with 9 bases spanning the gap. The CDR3 region has the DNA TGTGCCAGCAGCTTATTCATTCAAGAGCAGTACTTC. This sequence encodes CASSLFIQEQYF.

This clone was seen a few times. V gene TRBV28 combines with J gene TRBJ2-7, with 8 bases fitting TRBD1. The CDR3 contains 15 residues. From germline, CDR1 is MDHEN and CDR2 SYDVKM. Trimming took 6 bases from V and 4 from J; bases not matched to a gene: 11. CDR3: CASSPRDRSSYEQYF. The CDR3 DNA sequence: TGTGCCAGCAGCCCAAGGGACAGGTCGTCGTACGAGCAGTACTTC.

A few counts support this clone. The rearrangement links TRBV19 to TRBJ2-1; 9 bases map to TRBD2. After removal of 6 bases from V and 9 bases from J, the junction contained 15 bases not matched to a gene. Per germline, CDR1 LNHDA and CDR2 SQIVND (reference sequence). The CDR3 is 16 amino acids. CDR3 sequence: CASSPRLAVLASEQFF. Written as DNA, the CDR3 is TGTGCCAGTAGCCCCCGACTAGCGGTACTTGCTAGTGAGCAGTTCTTC.

This rearrangement joins TRBV7-8 to TRBJ1-1; 7 bases match TRBD1. CDR3 length equals 13 residues. Germline V lookup: CDR1 SGHVS, CDR2 FQNEAQ. The V and J ends lost 1 base and 7 bases, in that order; junction bases with no gene match: 3. CDR3 coding DNA: TGTGCCAGCAGCTTAGTGGGGGACAGTGAAGCTTTCTTT. Protein product: CASSLVGDSEAFF.

The chain recombines TRBV29-1 with TRBJ2-1; TRBD2 matches 8 bases. CDR3 length: 15 amino acids. Germline V lookup: CDR1 SQVTM, CDR2 ANQGSEA. The V segment lost 6 bases and the J segment 4 bases; nucleotides outside the gene matches: 11. In DNA form, the CDR3 reads TGCAGCGTCACTAATGGCCTAGCGGGTTACAATGAGCAGTTCTTC. It yields the protein CSVTNGLAGYNEQFF.

The count of this clone is one. The chain uses TRBV18 and TRBJ2-7; perhaps TRBD1 as D (6 bases). V dropped 2 bases and J dropped 2 bases, with 10 bases sitting between them. CDR1 and CDR2 (germline): KGHSH, LQKENI. The CDR3 runs 14 residues. The CDR3 coding sequence is TGTGCCAGCTCACCAACAGGGTTTCCCTACGAGCAGTACTTC. It encodes CASSPTGFPYEQYF.

This clone showed up just a few times. V usage is TRBV5-1 and J usage is TRBJ2-2; 12 bases agree with TRBD1. Germline V gene lookup returns CDR1 SGHRS and CDR2 YFSETQ. This CDR3 spans 16 amino acids. J was trimmed by 4 bases and V by 4 bases; bases with no gene match: 5. The CDR3 sequence: CASSAGTGGTTGELFF. In DNA form, the CDR3 reads TGCGCCAGCAGCGCCGGGACAGGGGGCACCACCGGGGAGCTGTTTTTT.

The rearrangement joins TRBV18 to TRBJ2-1; D may be TRBD2 (6 bases). Germline CDR1 is KGHSH and CDR2 is LQKENI. Trimming pared 4 bases from V and 3 bases from J, leaving 13 bases between. CDR3 length equals 15 residues. CDR3 DNA sequence: TGTGCCAGCTCACGGGGCGGGGCCATCTACAATGAGCAGTTCTTC. Translated: CASSRGGAIYNEQFF.

This clone appeared a single time. The chain has TRBV4-2 and TRBJ1-2, with 7 bases identical to TRBD1. The CDR3 contains 18 residues. The V gene's germline CDR1 is LGHNA and CDR2 YNFKEQ. The trim removed 3 bases at V and 0 bases at J, leaving 13 bases unmatched. The CDR3, as DNA: TGTGCCAGCAGCCAGGGAACAGGGGACTCCCCTTCTAACTATGGCTACACCTTC. Amino acids: CASSQGTGDSPSNYGYTF.

In its sample, this clone was seen a few times. V and J are TRBV7-9 and TRBJ2-3, with TRBD1 identical over 10 bases. CDR1 is SEHNR, CDR2 FQNEAQ, per germline (reference sequence). This CDR3 region has 16 residues. With 4 bases clipped from V and 5 bases from J, the junction kept 9 bases outside the gene matches. In nucleotides, the CDR3 is TGTGCCAGCAGCTACCGGGGACAGGGGACCGTAGATACGCAGTATTTT. Amino acids: CASSYRGQGTVDTQYF.

Only a few counts were recorded for this clone. The genes are TRBV10-3 and TRBJ2-1; D call uncertain. The ends were cut back, 6 bases at V and 4 bases at J, with 7 bases in the middle. This CDR3 has 12 residues. The V gene's germline CDR1 is ENHRY and CDR2 SYGVKD. As DNA, the CDR3 is TGTGCCATCAGCGACGGGTACAATGAGCAGTTCTTC. Translation gives CAISDGYNEQFF.

The CDR3 DNA follows: TGCAGCGTTGAACGACAGACGCAAGAGACCCAGTACTTC. Translated: CSVERQTQETQYF. The chain has TRBV29-1 and TRBJ2-5; D might be TRBD1 (5 bases). This CDR3 is built from 13 residues. V lost 2 bases and J lost 2, with 9 bases in between. Germline lookup yields CDR1 SQVTM and CDR2 ANQGSEA.

The chain recombines TRBV4-1 with TRBJ2-5, with unresolved D. TRBJ2-7 explains the end of the DNA better; the J call may be wrong. Germline V gene sequence: CDR1 MGHRA, CDR2 YSYEKL. This CDR3 is built from 13 residues. The CDR3 DNA sequence: TGCGCCAGCAGCCAAGTATTGATCTACGAGCAGTACTTC. This gives the protein CASSQVLIYEQYF.

This clone was observed a few times. J is TRBJ2-2 and V is TRBV27; 7 bases match TRBD2. CDR3 length: 17 amino acids. V dropped 5 bases and J dropped 5; count of bases not matched to a gene: 14. Germline CDR1 reads MNHEY; CDR2 reads SMNVEV (reference sequence). In nucleotides, the CDR3 is TGTGCCAGCAGTCTCCGGGTTGACTGGGAGGGGACCGGGGAGCTGTTTTTT. This codes for CASSLRVDWEGTGELFF.

The chain is built from TRBV4-2 and TRBJ2-5; 13 nucleotides align to TRBD2. V was pared by 2 bases and J by 5 bases, with 8 bases of the junction left unmatched. The germline CDR1 and CDR2 sequences are LGHNA and YNFKEQ. This CDR3 has 17 residues. CDR3 DNA: TGTGCCAGCAGCCAACCCGGACTAGCGGGAGTCGGGGAGACCCAGTACTTC. Its protein is CASSQPGLAGVGETQYF.

In this sample, this clone turned up a few times. V and J are TRBV11-2 and TRBJ2-7; TRBD2 might be the D (5 bases). V was pared by 1 base and J by 6 bases, with 13 bases between. Germline-derived CDR1 and CDR2 are SGHAT and FQNNGV. The CDR3 totals 14 residues. The CDR3, as DNA: TGTGCCAGCAGCTTAGCCAGGCTCGCGGGCGAGCAGTACTTC. As protein: CASSLARLAGEQYF.

This clone was seen a handful of times. The chain joins TRBV6-6 to TRBJ2-1; TRBD2 is a possible D gene (6 bases). The germline V gene encodes CDR1 MNHNY and CDR2 SVGAGI (reference sequence). CDR3 length: 15 residues. Trimming removed 7 bases from V and 0 bases from J, with 13 bases in between. CDR3 DNA: TGTGCCAGCATCCCGGGACTTAGCTCCTACAATGAGCAGTTCTTC. Protein product: CASIPGLSSYNEQFF.

The CDR3 here is CASRWDRGSYEQYF. The DNA for the CDR3 is TGTGCCAGCAGATGGGACAGGGGCTCCTACGAGCAGTACTTC. The V gene is TRBV27, the J gene TRBJ2-7; the match to TRBD1 covers 10 bases. The germline CDR1 and CDR2 sequences are MNHEY and SMNVEV (reference sequence). J was trimmed by 0 bases and V by 6 bases; bases with no gene match: 2. The CDR3 totals 14 residues.

V gene TRBV30 combines with J gene TRBJ2-2; no firm D call. This CDR3 contains 12 residues. Trimming took 0 bases from V and 7 from J, leaving 6 bases between them. Germline values: CDR1 GTSNPN, CDR2 SVGIG (reference sequence). This CDR3 is CAWSVRSGELFF. CDR3 coding DNA: TGTGCCTGGAGTGTACGCAGCGGGGAGCTGTTTTTT.

This clone was counted a few times. The rearrangement links TRBV4-1 to TRBJ2-1; 10 bases are shared with TRBD1. The CDR3 is made up of 17 amino acids. CDR1 and CDR2 (germline): MGHRA, YSYEKL. V was clipped by 4 bases and J by 4 bases; unmatched bases: 10. For the CDR3, the DNA is TGCGCCAGCAGCCTGAGGGGGAGACAGGGGGCATACAATGAGCAGTTCTTC. This codes for CASSLRGRQGAYNEQFF.

This chain connects TRBV27 to TRBJ1-5, with unresolved D. V lost 3 bases and J lost 6, with 15 bases in between. The CDR3 sequence is 15 residues long. Per the germline V gene, CDR1 is MNHEY and CDR2 is SMNVEV (reference sequence). The CDR3 region is CASSFWGGIGQPQHF. As DNA, the CDR3 is TGTGCCAGCAGTTTCTGGGGAGGGATTGGTCAGCCCCAGCATTTT.

The V gene is TRBV6-5, the J gene TRBJ1-1; no clear D. The germline V gene encodes CDR1 MNHEY and CDR2 SVGAGI. V was shortened by 6 bases and J by 3 bases, with 14 bases between the two germline ends. The length of the CDR3 is 14 residues. CDR3 nucleotides: TGTGCCAGCAGATATTTTACTTTGGACACTGAAGCTTTCTTT. This encodes CASRYFTLDTEAFF.

This chain uses TRBV5-1 with TRBJ2-5; D remains ambiguous. Germline lookup yields CDR1 SGHRS and CDR2 YFSETQ. The length of the CDR3 is 14 residues. Trimming left V 0 bases short and J 1 base short, with 7 bases between. CDR3 sequence: CASSLGRIQETQYF. In DNA, the CDR3 is TGCGCCAGCAGCTTGGGCAGAATCCAAGAGACCCAGTACTTC.

V and J are TRBV5-5 and TRBJ2-4; D not resolved. CDR3 size: 14 residues. V was pared by 5 bases and J by 0 bases, with 9 bases between. The germline V gene encodes CDR1 SGHKS and CDR2 YYEKEE (reference sequence). DNA for the CDR3: TGTGCCAGCAGATCCGCGCTAGCCAAAAACATTCAGTACTTC. The encoded protein is CASRSALAKNIQYF.